The present T cell receptor beta chain was sequenced within a study of cytomegalovirus exposure and HLA in healthy donors. The study's findings and limits: V- and J-gene trimming in TCR beta was tied to a missense DCLRE1C variant by an analysis performed later.

PCR amplification relied on 60 Vbeta primers (plus 13 Jbeta primers). TCRdb's copy holds only in-frame clones and misses some; the assay was immunoSEQ multiplex PCR. The sample yields tens of thousands of clones, 75% to 85% seen once. There are 13 residues in the CDR3. The V and J ends lost 0 bases and 3 bases respectively, with 6 bases between them. The germline gives CDR1 MNHNS, CDR2 SASEGT. Turning to this clone: Its specificity is unknown. The sample has other DNA sequences that encode this CDR3 too.

This TCR derives from a man between 70 and 80 years old in good health and CMV-seropositive. The sequenced material came from PBMCs. J is TRBJ2-7 and V is TRBV6-1; a possible D gene is TRBD1 (5 bases). The CDR3 DNA is TGTGCCAGCAGTGAAGCTAGGGGCTACGAGCAGTACTTC. Protein: CASSEARGYEQYF.